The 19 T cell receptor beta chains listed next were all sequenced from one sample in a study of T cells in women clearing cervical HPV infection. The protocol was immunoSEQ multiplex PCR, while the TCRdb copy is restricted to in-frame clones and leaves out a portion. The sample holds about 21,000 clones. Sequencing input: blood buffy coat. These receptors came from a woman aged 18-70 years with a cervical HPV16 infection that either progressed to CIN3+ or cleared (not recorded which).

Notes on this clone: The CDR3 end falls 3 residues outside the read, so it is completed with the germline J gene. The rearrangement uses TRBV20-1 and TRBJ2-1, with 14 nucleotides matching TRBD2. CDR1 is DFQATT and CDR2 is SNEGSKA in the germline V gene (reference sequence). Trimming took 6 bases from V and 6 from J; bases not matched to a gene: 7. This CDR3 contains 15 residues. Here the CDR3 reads CSAAGLAGVGNEQFF. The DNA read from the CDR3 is TGCAGTGCGGCGGGACTAGCGGGAGTAGGCAATGAG.

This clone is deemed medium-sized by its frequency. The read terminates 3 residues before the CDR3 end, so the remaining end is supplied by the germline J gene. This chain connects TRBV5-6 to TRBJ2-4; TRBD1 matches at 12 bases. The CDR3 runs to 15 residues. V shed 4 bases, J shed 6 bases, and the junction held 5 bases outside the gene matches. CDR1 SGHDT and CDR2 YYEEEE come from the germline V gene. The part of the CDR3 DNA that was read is TGTGCCAGCAGCGGGGGACAGGGGGCGTTAAACATT. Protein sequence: CASSGGQGALNI. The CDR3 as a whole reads CASSGGQGALNIQYF.

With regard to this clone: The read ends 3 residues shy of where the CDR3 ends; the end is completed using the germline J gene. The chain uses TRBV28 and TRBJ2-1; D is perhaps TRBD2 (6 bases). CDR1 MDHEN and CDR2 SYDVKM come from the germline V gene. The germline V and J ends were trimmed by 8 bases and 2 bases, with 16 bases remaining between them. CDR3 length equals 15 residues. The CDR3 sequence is CASHGAGSPYNEQFF. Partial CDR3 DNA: TGTGCCAGCCATGGGGCCGGGAGCCCCTACAATGAG.

CDR3 sequence reads: CASSSQAGRLYNEQFF. Incomplete CDR3 DNA: TGTGCCAGTAGTTCCCAAGCGGGAAGATTATACAATGAG. The V gene is TRBV19, the J gene TRBJ2-1, with TRBD2 matching over 7 bases. From the germline J gene comes the end of the CDR3, since the read stops 3 residues before it. Losses at the gene ends were 5 bases for V and 4 bases for J; bases not matched to a gene: 11. The CDR3 extends over 16 amino acids. Germline V gene data show CDR1 as LNHDA and CDR2 as SQIVND (reference sequence).

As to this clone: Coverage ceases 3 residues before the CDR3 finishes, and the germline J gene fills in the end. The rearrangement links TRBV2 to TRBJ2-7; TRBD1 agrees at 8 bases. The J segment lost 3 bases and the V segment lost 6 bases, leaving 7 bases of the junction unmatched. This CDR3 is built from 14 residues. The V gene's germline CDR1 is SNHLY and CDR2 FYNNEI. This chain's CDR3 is CASSLDRANYEQYF. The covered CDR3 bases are TGTGCCAGCAGCCTGGACAGGGCAAACTACGAG.

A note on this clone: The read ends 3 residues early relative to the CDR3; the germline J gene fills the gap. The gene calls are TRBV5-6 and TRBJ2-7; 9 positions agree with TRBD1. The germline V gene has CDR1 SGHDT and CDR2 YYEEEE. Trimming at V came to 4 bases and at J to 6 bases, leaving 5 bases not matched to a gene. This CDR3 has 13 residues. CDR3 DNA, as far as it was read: TGTGCCAGCAGCCACCCGGACAGGGGCGAG. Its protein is CASSHPDRGE. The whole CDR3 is CASSHPDRGEQYF.

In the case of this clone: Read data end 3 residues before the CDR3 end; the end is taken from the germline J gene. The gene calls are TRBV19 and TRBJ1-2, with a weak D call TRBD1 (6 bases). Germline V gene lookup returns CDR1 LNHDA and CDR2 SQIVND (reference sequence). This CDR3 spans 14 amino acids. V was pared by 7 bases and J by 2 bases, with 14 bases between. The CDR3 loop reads CASIPQGLNYGYTF. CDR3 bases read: TGTGCCAGTATCCCTCAGGGGTTGAACTATGGC.

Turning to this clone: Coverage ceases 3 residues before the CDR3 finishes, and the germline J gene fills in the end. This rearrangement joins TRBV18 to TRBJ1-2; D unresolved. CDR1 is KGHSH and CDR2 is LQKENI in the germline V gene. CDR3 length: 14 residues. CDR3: CASSPRVFPYDYTF. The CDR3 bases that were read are TGTGCCAGCTCACCCCGGGTTTTCCCCTACGAC.

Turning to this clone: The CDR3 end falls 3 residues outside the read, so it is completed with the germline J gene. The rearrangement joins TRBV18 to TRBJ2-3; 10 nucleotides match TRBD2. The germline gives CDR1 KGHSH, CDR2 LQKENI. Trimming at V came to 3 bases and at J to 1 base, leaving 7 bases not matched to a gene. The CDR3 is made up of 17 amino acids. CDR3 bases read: TGTGCCAGCTCACCGTACGCTAGCGGGAGAGGCACAGATACG. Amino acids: CASSPYASGRGTDT. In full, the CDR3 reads CASSPYASGRGTDTQYF.

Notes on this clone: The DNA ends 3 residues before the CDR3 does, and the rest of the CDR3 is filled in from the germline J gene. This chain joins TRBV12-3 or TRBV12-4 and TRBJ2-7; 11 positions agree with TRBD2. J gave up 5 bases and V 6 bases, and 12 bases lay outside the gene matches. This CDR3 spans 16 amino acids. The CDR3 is CASSWGLADVRDEQYF. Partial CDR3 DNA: TGTGCCAGCAGCTGGGGACTAGCGGACGTACGGGACGAG.

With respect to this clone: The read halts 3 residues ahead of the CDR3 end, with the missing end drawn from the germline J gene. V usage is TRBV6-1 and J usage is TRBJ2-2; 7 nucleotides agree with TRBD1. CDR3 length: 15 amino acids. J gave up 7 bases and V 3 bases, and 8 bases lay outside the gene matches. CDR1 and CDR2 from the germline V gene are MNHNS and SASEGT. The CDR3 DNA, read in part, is TGTGCCAGCAGTGAGCGTCGACAGGGAAACGGGGAG. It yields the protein CASSERRQGNGE. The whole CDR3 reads CASSERRQGNGELFF.

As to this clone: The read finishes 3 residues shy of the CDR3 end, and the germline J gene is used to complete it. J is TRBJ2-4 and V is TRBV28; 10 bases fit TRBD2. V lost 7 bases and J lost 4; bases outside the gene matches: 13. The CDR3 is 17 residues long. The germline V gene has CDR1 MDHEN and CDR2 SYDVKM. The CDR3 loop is CASTPAMASGRKNIQYF. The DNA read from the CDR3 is TGTGCCAGCACCCCCGCGATGGCTAGCGGGAGAAAAAACATT. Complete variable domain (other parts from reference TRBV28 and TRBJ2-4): DVKVTQSSRYLVKRTGEKVFLECVQDMDHENMFWYRQDPGLGLRLIYFSYDVKMKEKGDIPEGYSVSREKKERFSLILESASTNQTSMYLCASTPAMASGRKNIQYFGAGTRLSVL.

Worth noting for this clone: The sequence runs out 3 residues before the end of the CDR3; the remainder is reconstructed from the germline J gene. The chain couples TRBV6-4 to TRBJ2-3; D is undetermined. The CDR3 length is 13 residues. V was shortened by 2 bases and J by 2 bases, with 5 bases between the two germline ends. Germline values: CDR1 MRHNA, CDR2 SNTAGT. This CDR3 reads CASSDRVTDTQYF. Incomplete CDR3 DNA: TGTGCCAGCAGTGACAGGGTCACAGATACG.

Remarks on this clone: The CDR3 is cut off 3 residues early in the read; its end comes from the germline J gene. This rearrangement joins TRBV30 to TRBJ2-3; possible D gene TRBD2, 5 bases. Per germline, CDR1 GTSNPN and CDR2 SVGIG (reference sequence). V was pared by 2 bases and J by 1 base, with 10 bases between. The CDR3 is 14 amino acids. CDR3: CAWSWSGGTDTQYF. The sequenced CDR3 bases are TGTGCCTGGAGTTGGAGCGGAGGCACAGATACG.

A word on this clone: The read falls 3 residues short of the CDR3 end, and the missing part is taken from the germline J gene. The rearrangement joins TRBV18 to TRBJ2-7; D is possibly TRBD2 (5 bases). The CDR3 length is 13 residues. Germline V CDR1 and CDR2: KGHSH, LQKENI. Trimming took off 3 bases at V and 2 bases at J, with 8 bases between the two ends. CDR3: CASSPPGAYEQYF. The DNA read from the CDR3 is TGTGCCAGCTCACCGCCCGGGGCCTACGAG.

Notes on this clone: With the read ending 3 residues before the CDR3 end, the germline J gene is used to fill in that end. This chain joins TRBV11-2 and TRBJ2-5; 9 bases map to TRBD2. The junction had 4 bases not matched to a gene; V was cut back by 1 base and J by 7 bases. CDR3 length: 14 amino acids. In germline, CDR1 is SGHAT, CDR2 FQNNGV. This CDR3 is CASSLAREGTTQYF. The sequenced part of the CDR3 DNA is TGTGCCAGCAGCTTAGCGCGGGAGGGCACGACC.

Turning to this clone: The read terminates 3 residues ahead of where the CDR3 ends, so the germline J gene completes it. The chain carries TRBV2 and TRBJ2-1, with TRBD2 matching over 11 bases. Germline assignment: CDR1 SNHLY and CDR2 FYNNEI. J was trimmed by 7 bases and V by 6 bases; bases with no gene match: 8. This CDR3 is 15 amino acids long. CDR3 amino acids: CASSQPGLAENEQFF. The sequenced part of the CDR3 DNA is TGTGCCAGCAGCCAACCGGGACTAGCGGAAAATGAG.

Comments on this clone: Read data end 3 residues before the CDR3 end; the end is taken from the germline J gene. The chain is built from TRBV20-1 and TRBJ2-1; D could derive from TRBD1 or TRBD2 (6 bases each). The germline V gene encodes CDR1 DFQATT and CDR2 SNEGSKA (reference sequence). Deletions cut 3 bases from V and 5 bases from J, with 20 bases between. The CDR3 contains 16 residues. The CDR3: CSASGGGTPRNNEQFF. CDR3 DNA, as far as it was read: TGCAGTGCTAGTGGCGGCGGGACACCCCGGAACAATGAG.

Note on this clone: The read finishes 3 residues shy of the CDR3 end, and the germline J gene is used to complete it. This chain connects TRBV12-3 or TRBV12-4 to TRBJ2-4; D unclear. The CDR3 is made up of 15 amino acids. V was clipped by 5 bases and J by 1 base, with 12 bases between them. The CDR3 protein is CASSPPGRAKNIQYF. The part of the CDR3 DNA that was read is TGTGCCAGCAGTCCGCCCGGCAGGGCCAAAAACATT.